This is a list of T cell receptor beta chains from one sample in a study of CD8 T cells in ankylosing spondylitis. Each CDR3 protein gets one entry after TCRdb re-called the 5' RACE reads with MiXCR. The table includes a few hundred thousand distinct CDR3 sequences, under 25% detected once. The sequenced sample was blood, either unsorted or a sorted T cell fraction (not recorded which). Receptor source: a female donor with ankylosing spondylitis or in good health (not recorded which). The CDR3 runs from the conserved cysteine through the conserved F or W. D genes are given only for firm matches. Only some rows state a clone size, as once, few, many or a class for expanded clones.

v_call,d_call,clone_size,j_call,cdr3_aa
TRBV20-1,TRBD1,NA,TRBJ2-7,CSARDPGQTYEQYF
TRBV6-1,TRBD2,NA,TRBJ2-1,CASSETPPGLAGLYNEQFF
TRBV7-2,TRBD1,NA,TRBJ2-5,CASSWDRGRGETQYF
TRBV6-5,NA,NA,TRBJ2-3,CASSSAEGGDTQYF
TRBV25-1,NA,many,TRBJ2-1,CASSEEGYSYNEQFF
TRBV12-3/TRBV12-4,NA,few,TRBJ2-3,CASSPELRAGTDTQYF
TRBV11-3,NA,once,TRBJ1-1,CASSRGGVTEAFF
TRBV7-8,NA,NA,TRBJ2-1,CASTQTEGNNEQFF
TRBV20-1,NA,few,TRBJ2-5,CSASGGGETQYF
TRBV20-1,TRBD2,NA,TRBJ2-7,CSAMGGLADEQYF
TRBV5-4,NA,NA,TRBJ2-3,CASSLTGTSTDTQYF
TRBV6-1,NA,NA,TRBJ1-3,CASSDTRHSGNTIYF
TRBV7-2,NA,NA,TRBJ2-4,CASSPGWGAKNIQYF
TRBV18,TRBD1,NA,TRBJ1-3,CASSRRQGGNTIYF